This TCR beta chain stems from a study of early T cells in non-severe SARS-CoV-2 infection. Background on the study: Chains stayed unpaired after sequencing of bulk RNA from unsorted whole blood. Regarding the study as a whole: Private and CD4 specificities were missed by VDJdb matching, which favored anti-spike CD8 responses.

The CDR3 has 13 residues. Trimming left V 4 bases short and J 6 bases short, with 13 bases between. Germline V gives CDR1 SEHNR, CDR2 FQNEAQ (reference sequence). There are many counts of this clonotype. Its target is not known. The TCR library protocol attached unique molecular identifiers to the individual cDNA molecules. In TCRdb, the 5' RACE reads were re-called with MiXCR into one record per CDR3 protein. The sample carries tens of thousands of distinct CDR3 sequences, roughly 8.2% recorded once. This chain uses TRBV7-9 with TRBJ2-7, with TRBD1 as a possible D gene (6 bases). This sequence was found in an adult who was a healthcare worker with PCR-confirmed SARS-CoV-2 infection or an uninfected control (not recorded which). The sample comprised whole blood. In nucleotides, the CDR3 is TGTGCCAGCAGCTCTACAGGGCCGGCCGAGCAGTACTTC. Translation: CASSSTGPAEQYF.